Listed below are T cell receptor beta chains from one sample, sequenced in a study of T cells in Graves' hyperthyroidism and ophthalmopathy. TCRdb reprocessed the multiplex PCR reads via MiXCR and lists one record per CDR3 protein. This table holds a few hundred thousand distinct CDR3 sequences, approximately 15% found once. The sequencing input was blood. These receptors all come from a woman aged 25 to 39 with Graves' hyperthyroidism that later progressed to Graves' ophthalmopathy. Both conserved end residues are part of each CDR3. Each record gives: D gene, V gene, J gene, clone size, CDR3 protein, CDR3 DNA. The D gene is left open where the match is weak. The size field is filled for only some rows; it gives once, few, many or a size class.

NA,TRBV7-2,TRBJ1-2,NA,CASTLEGGQNYGYTF,TGTGCCAGCACCCTAGAAGGTGGGCAGAACTATGGCTACACCTTC
NA,TRBV12-3/TRBV12-4,TRBJ2-3,NA,CASSPTDPTDTQYF,TGTGCCAGCAGCCCTACGGACCCCACAGATACGCAGTATTTT
NA,TRBV20-1,TRBJ1-4,NA,CSARVRGLGFMDELFF,TGCAGTGCTAGAGTGAGAGGGTTGGGGTTTATGGACGAACTGTTTTTT
TRBD1,TRBV29-1,TRBJ2-1,NA,CSVETGVGEQFF,TGCAGCGTTGAAACAGGGGTTGGTGAGCAGTTCTTC
NA,TRBV30,TRBJ1-1,many,CAWSASLGSFF,TGTGCCTGGAGCGCGTCCCTAGGATCTTTCTTT
NA,TRBV15,TRBJ2-7,many,CATSRDYSPSYEQYF,TGTGCCACCAGCAGAGATTACAGTCCCTCCTACGAGCAGTACTTC
NA,TRBV2,TRBJ2-2,NA,CASSSTGTSFARELFF,TGTGCCAGCAGTTCGACAGGGACTAGTTTTGCCCGGGAGCTGTTTTTT
NA,TRBV20-1,TRBJ1-3,NA,CSARDSYRDSTGNTIYF,TGCAGTGCTAGAGATTCGTATCGGGACTCCACTGGAAACACCATATATTTT
NA,TRBV30,TRBJ2-2,many,CAWSVGQPNTGELFF,TGTGCCTGGAGTGTAGGGCAGCCGAACACCGGGGAGCTGTTTTTT
NA,TRBV6-1,TRBJ2-2,many,CASRRDLAPNTGELFF,TGTGCCAGCCGTCGTGACCTGGCACCGAACACCGGGGAGCTGTTTTTT
NA,TRBV6-5,TRBJ2-1,NA,CASSYSGGHEQFF,TGTGCCAGCAGTTACTCTGGGGGTCATGAGCAGTTCTTC
TRBD1,TRBV5-4,TRBJ2-1,NA,CASSSGDREINEQFF,TGTGCCAGCAGCTCCGGGGACAGGGAGATCAATGAGCAGTTCTTC
NA,TRBV11-3,TRBJ1-2,few,CASSPAGREDYGYTF,TGTGCCAGCAGCCCCGCGGGCAGGGAGGACTATGGCTACACCTTC
NA,TRBV20-1,TRBJ2-3,many,CSAPRGSSGREDTQYF,TGCAGTGCTCCCCGGGGTAGTAGCGGAAGGGAAGATACGCAGTATTTT
TRBD2,TRBV3-1,TRBJ2-1,NA,CASSQLLGGTSGRGYEQFF,TGTGCCAGCAGCCAACTCCTGGGAGGGACTAGCGGGAGAGGCTATGAGCAGTTCTTC
NA,TRBV7-9,TRBJ1-2,many,CASSLAGREGDYGYTF,TGTGCCAGCAGCTTAGCGGGCAGGGAGGGGGACTATGGCTACACCTTC
NA,TRBV2,TRBJ2-7,many,CASGASYEQYF,TGTGCCAGCGGGGCCTCCTACGAGCAGTACTTC
TRBD2,TRBV6-2/TRBV6-3,TRBJ2-2,many,CASRSGLAGVWENTGELFF,TGTGCCAGCAGAAGCGGACTAGCGGGAGTATGGGAGAACACCGGGGAGCTGTTTTTT
TRBD2,TRBV5-5,TRBJ2-3,many,CASSLEASGGTDTQYF,TGTGCCAGCAGCTTGGAGGCTAGCGGAGGGACAGATACGCAGTATTTT
NA,TRBV7-9,TRBJ1-2,NA,CASSSIGTVYGYTF,TGTGCCAGCAGCTCCATCGGGACGGTCTATGGCTACACCTTC
NA,TRBV20-1,TRBJ2-7,NA,CSARLSTSYEQYF,TGCAGTGCTAGGCTAAGTACCTCCTACGAGCAGTACTTC
NA,TRBV2,TRBJ1-1,NA,CASSEASYSNTEAFF,TGTGCCAGCAGTGAAGCTTCCTACTCGAACACTGAAGCTTTCTTT
TRBD1,TRBV12-3/TRBV12-4,TRBJ1-2,many,CASSPTGGFYGYTF,TGTGCCAGCAGCCCCACAGGGGGCTTCTATGGCTACACCTTC
NA,TRBV19,TRBJ2-1,many,CASSGAGPSYNEQFF,TGTGCCAGTAGTGGAGCGGGCCCGTCCTACAATGAGCAGTTCTTC
TRBD1,TRBV3-1,TRBJ2-7,few,CASSDLTGGTYEQYF,TGTGCCAGCAGCGACCTAACAGGGGGCACCTACGAGCAGTACTTC
TRBD2,TRBV7-3,TRBJ2-1,NA,CASSRGSNNEQFF,TGTGCCAGCAGCCGCGGGAGCAACAATGAGCAGTTCTTC
NA,TRBV13,TRBJ2-5,many,CASSSRSLQETQYF,TGTGCCAGCAGCTCCCGATCCCTCCAAGAGACCCAGTACTTC
TRBD1,TRBV28,TRBJ2-7,many,CASSLGQPLGEQYF,TGTGCCAGCAGTTTGGGACAGCCCCTGGGGGAGCAGTACTTC
NA,TRBV20-1,TRBJ1-4,NA,CSARSVQDNEKLFF,TGCAGTGCTAGAAGTGTGCAAGATAATGAAAAACTGTTTTTT
NA,TRBV5-4,TRBJ1-2,NA,CASSLGGGHTLYYGYTF,TGTGCCAGCAGCTTGGGTGGGGGCCACACACTCTACTATGGCTACACCTTC
NA,TRBV3-1,TRBJ2-2,many,CASSLYRVGGELFF,TGTGCCAGCAGCCTTTACAGGGTCGGCGGGGAGCTGTTTTTT
NA,TRBV12-3/TRBV12-4,TRBJ2-7,many,CASSHWTPSSYEQYF,TGTGCCAGCAGCCACTGGACTCCCTCCTCCTACGAGCAGTACTTC
TRBD2,TRBV27,TRBJ2-5,many,CASSQGGAGETQYF,TGTGCCAGCAGCCAGGGAGGGGCGGGAGAGACCCAGTACTTC
TRBD1,TRBV19,TRBJ1-1,many,CASSISTGYTEAFF,TGTGCCAGTAGTATTTCGACAGGGTACACTGAAGCTTTCTTT
NA,TRBV9,TRBJ2-2,NA,CASSDGYTGELFF,TGTGCCAGCAGCGACGGCTACACCGGGGAGCTGTTTTTT
NA,TRBV7-6,TRBJ2-7,NA,CASSLKGGLGHYEQYF,TGTGCCAGCAGCTTAAAAGGCGGGCTGGGGCACTACGAGCAGTACTTC
TRBD1,TRBV12-3/TRBV12-4,TRBJ1-2,many,CASTGQGENYGYTF,TGTGCCAGCACCGGACAGGGAGAGAACTATGGCTACACCTTC
NA,TRBV7-3,TRBJ2-4,many,CASSLRGPFRDAKNIQYF,TGTGCCAGCAGCTTAAGGGGCCCCTTCAGGGACGCCAAAAACATTCAGTACTTC
TRBD1,TRBV3-1,TRBJ2-7,many,CASSQDGTVYEQYF,TGTGCCAGCAGCCAAGATGGGACAGTCTACGAGCAGTACTTC
NA,TRBV4-1,TRBJ1-5,NA,CASSQLDRGGNQPQHF,TGCGCCAGCAGCCAACTTGATAGAGGCGGCAATCAGCCCCAGCATTTT
NA,TRBV28,TRBJ1-4,few,CASSFGDLEKLFF,TGTGCCAGCAGTTTTGGTGACCTTGAAAAACTGTTTTTT
NA,TRBV25-1,TRBJ2-1,NA,CASSELNWNSYNEQFF,TGTGCCAGCAGTGAATTAAACTGGAACTCCTACAATGAGCAGTTCTTC
TRBD1,TRBV3-1,TRBJ1-4,NA,CASSIPGQGDEKLFF,TGTGCCAGCAGCATACCGGGACAGGGGGACGAAAAACTGTTTTTT